The 13 T cell receptor beta chains below were found in one sample sequenced in a study of T cells after yellow fever vaccination. TCRdb itself ran the 5' RACE reads through MiXCR, one entry per CDR3 protein. The sample has hundreds of thousands of distinct CDR3 sequences; around a sixth are singletons. Material: PBMCs, obtained before the yellow fever booster vaccination. All receptors derive from a man aged 18 to 30 who received the YFV17D yellow fever vaccine.

J is TRBJ2-5 and V is TRBV6-5; either TRBD1 or TRBD2 may fit D (6 bases each). Between the trimmed V and J ends, which lost 2 bases and 5 bases, there was a span of 9 bases. The CDR3 totals 13 residues. Germline V CDR1 and CDR2: MNHEY, SVGAGI. In nucleotides, the CDR3 is TGTGCCAGCAGTTACCAGGGGAGGGAGACCCAGTACTTC. Its protein is CASSYQGRETQYF.

V gene TRBV6-2 or TRBV6-3 combines with J gene TRBJ2-7; D uncertain. V lost 3 bases to trimming and J lost 5 bases, with 5 bases between them. This CDR3 region has 11 residues. The germline gives CDR1 MNHEY, CDR2 SVGEGT. The CDR3 sequence is CASSYSNEQYF. DNA for the CDR3: TGTGCCAGCAGTTATTCGAACGAGCAGTACTTC.

The chain has TRBV4-2 and TRBJ2-5, with D maybe TRBD2 (5 bases). CDR1 is LGHNA and CDR2 is YNFKEQ in the germline V gene. V was clipped by 5 bases and J by 2 bases, with 15 bases between them. This CDR3 contains 15 residues. CDR3: CASSGAVTEQETQYF. DNA for the CDR3: TGTGCCAGCAGCGGAGCGGTAACTGAGCAAGAGACCCAGTACTTC.

CDR3 sequence: CASSSMGRGLDTQYF. CDR3 in DNA: TGTGCCAGCAGCTCCATGGGGCGGGGGTTAGATACGCAGTATTTT. The V gene is TRBV7-2, the J gene TRBJ2-3; 7 bases match TRBD2. This CDR3 has 15 residues. CDR1 is SGHTA and CDR2 is FQGNSA in the germline V gene. Trimming took 4 bases from V and 5 from J; bases not matched to a gene: 9.

This sequence joins TRBV6-1 and TRBJ1-5, with D maybe TRBD1 (6 bases). V lost 6 bases to trimming and J lost 3 bases, with 15 bases between them. The CDR3 covers 15 residues. Germline CDR1 reads MNHNS; CDR2 reads SASEGT. The CDR3 DNA sequence: TGTGCCAGCAGCTCCAGGGGCTCTGACAATCAGCCCCAGCATTTT. Protein product: CASSSRGSDNQPQHF.

V is TRBV20-1 and J is TRBJ2-1; no reliable D call. This CDR3 is 15 amino acids long. Germline loops: CDR1 DFQATT, CDR2 SNEGSKA (reference sequence). With 4 bases removed from V and 2 bases from J, the gap between germline ends came to 15 bases. CDR3 loop: CSATPYYGAYNEQFF. The CDR3 coding sequence is TGCAGTGCTACCCCCTATTATGGGGCCTACAATGAGCAGTTCTTC.

The CDR3 here is CASSPTGNRRVTGELFF. Here the CDR3 DNA reads TGTGCCAGCAGTCCTACAGGAAACCGGAGGGTCACCGGGGAGCTGTTTTTT. The V gene is TRBV11-2, the J gene TRBJ2-2, with D possibly TRBD2 on 6 matching bases. CDR1 and CDR2 from the germline V gene are SGHAT and FQNNGV. V was shortened by 6 bases and J by 4 bases, with 21 bases between the two germline ends. The CDR3 contains 17 residues.

This clonotype came up a few times. V gene TRBV4-3 combines with J gene TRBJ2-2; 7 bases map to TRBD2. V dropped 6 bases and J dropped 6; count of bases not matched to a gene: 16. The germline CDR1 and CDR2 sequences are LGHNA and YSLEER. The CDR3 covers 17 residues. Here the CDR3 DNA reads TGCGCCAGCAGTACCCTGGGGGAGGGCTTTGGTCCCGGGGAGCTGTTTTTT. Protein sequence: CASSTLGEGFGPGELFF.

This clonotype was found a few times. V and J are TRBV4-1 and TRBJ1-1, with 7 bases matching TRBD1. CDR1 and CDR2 (germline): MGHRA, YSYEKL. This CDR3 is built from 15 residues. Germline trimming cut 3 bases from V and 2 bases from J; bases unmatched to any gene: 6. The CDR3 sequence is CASSHPQGRNTEAFF. The CDR3 nucleotides are TGCGCCAGCAGCCACCCACAGGGGAGAAACACTGAAGCTTTCTTT.

In this sample, this clonotype turned up a few times. This chain links TRBV18 with TRBJ1-2; D is perhaps TRBD1 (6 bases). V lost 3 bases and J lost 8, with 19 bases in between. CDR3 length: 15 amino acids. Germline CDR1 is KGHSH and CDR2 is LQKENI. For the CDR3, the DNA is TGTGCCAGCTCACCTCGGACAGACTCTCAGGGCGGCTACACCTTC. Protein product: CASSPRTDSQGGYTF.

This chain links TRBV9 with TRBJ1-1, with D possibly matching TRBD1 (6 bases). Germline CDR1 SGDLS, CDR2 YYNGEE. The CDR3 runs to 14 residues. V gave up 2 bases and J gave up 1 base, with 9 bases separating them. The CDR3 sequence is CASSVSGANTEAFF. DNA of the CDR3: TGTGCCAGCAGCGTTTCAGGGGCGAACACTGAAGCTTTCTTT.

This chain connects TRBV20-1 to TRBJ2-6; 7 bases map to TRBD2. Germline CDR1 DFQATT, CDR2 SNEGSKA (reference sequence). The CDR3 loop spans 14 amino acids. V shed 3 bases, J shed 2 bases, and the junction held 1 base outside the gene matches. CDR3 loop: CSASRGAGANVLTF. The CDR3 DNA sequence: TGCAGTGCTAGTCGGGGGGCTGGGGCCAACGTCCTGACTTTC.

This sequence joins TRBV7-6 and TRBJ1-2; 8 bases map to TRBD1. CDR3 length equals 15 residues. Losses at the gene ends were 5 bases for V and 3 bases for J; bases not matched to a gene: 8. Looked up from germline, CDR1 is SGHVS and CDR2 is FNYEAQ. CDR3 region: CASSLMPRGHYGYTF. CDR3 coding DNA: TGTGCCAGCAGCCTAATGCCCAGGGGGCACTATGGCTACACCTTC. The full variable domain, completed using reference TRBV7-6 and TRBJ1-2, is GAGVSQSPRYKVTKRGQDVALRCDPISGHVSLYWYRQALGQGPEFLTYFNYEAQQDKSGLPNDRFSAERPEGSISTLTIQRTEQRDSAMYRCASSLMPRGHYGYTFGSGTRLTVV.